Following are 23 T cell receptor beta chains from one sample sequenced in a study of blood T cell repertoires in COVID-19. The method was immunoSEQ multiplex PCR; TCRdb's version includes in-frame clones alone and lacks a portion of them. In the table there are approximately 280,000 clones, around 89% of which are singletons. Sample: peripheral blood. Receptors originate from a woman in her fifties or sixties with acute or convalescent COVID-19.

CDR3 residues: CASSVDAGPYGYTF. DNA for the CDR3: TGTGCCAGCAGCGTAGACGCAGGGCCCTATGGCTACACCTTC. This sequence joins TRBV9 and TRBJ1-2, with D tentatively TRBD1 (5 bases). This CDR3 comprises 14 residues. Germline loops: CDR1 SGDLS, CDR2 YYNGEE. The V end was cut by 0 bases, the J end by 4 bases, with 10 bases between. The full variable domain, completed using reference TRBV9 and TRBJ1-2, is DSGVTQTPKHLITATGQRVTLRCSPRSGDLSVYWYQQSLDQGLQFLIQYYNGEERAKGNILERFSAQQFPDLHSELNLSSLELGDSALYFCASSVDAGPYGYTFGSGTRLTVV.

This chain connects TRBV12-3 or TRBV12-4 to TRBJ1-5; D not resolved. The CDR3 sequence is 12 residues long. V lost 3 bases, J lost 7 bases, and 7 bases lay in between. The CDR3 DNA reads as TGTGCCAGCAGTTTTTCATTCCAGCCCCAGCATTTT. This encodes CASSFSFQPQHF.

The chain joins TRBV7-9 to TRBJ2-3; D may be TRBD2 (7 bases). Germline V gene data show CDR1 as SEHNR and CDR2 as FQNEAQ (reference sequence). Trimming shortened V by 4 bases and J by 0 bases, and 20 bases separated the two germline ends. CDR3 length equals 18 residues. CDR3 in DNA: TGTGCCAGCAGCTCCGTTGGGGGGGACACCCGAAGCACAGATACGCAGTATTTT. This translates into CASSSVGGDTRSTDTQYF.

CDR3 protein: CASRAGATNTEAFF. The CDR3 DNA follows: TGCGCCAGCAGGGCAGGGGCGACGAACACTGAAGCTTTCTTT. J is TRBJ1-1 and V is TRBV10-2; maybe TRBD1 (6 bases). The CDR3 length is 14 residues. CDR1 is WSHSY, CDR2 SAAADI, per germline. Trimming took off 6 bases at V and 1 base at J, with 12 bases between the two ends.

The CDR3 DNA follows: TGTGCCAGCAGCCTGAGGGGAGGTAATGAAAAACTGTTTTTT. Amino acids: CASSLRGGNEKLFF. V gene TRBV5-4 combines with J gene TRBJ1-4, with a possible D match to TRBD1 (5 bases). The CDR3 is made up of 14 amino acids. The germline V and J ends were trimmed by 4 bases and 4 bases, with 11 bases remaining between them. Germline loops: CDR1 SGHNT, CDR2 YYREEE (reference sequence).

This chain connects TRBV5-4 to TRBJ2-7; no clear D gene. With 2 bases removed from V and 0 bases from J, the gap between germline ends came to 18 bases. Germline lookup yields CDR1 SGHNT and CDR2 YYREEE (reference sequence). This CDR3 is 17 amino acids long. CDR3 amino acids: CASSFGFDGRGSYEQYF. CDR3 DNA sequence: TGTGCCAGCAGCTTTGGGTTCGACGGTCGCGGCTCCTACGAGCAGTACTTC.

CDR3 residues: CATSEGEPSNQPQHF. Here the CDR3 DNA reads TGTGCCACCAGTGAAGGAGAACCTAGCAATCAGCCCCAGCATTTT. The rearrangement uses TRBV24-1 and TRBJ1-5; D not resolved. Germline CDR1 and CDR2: KGHDR and SFDVKD. Trimming cost V 4 bases and J 0 bases, with 9 bases left between them. This CDR3 spans 15 amino acids.

The rearrangement uses TRBV4-1 and TRBJ1-5; no clear D gene. This CDR3 has 14 residues. Germline CDR1 reads MGHRA; CDR2 reads YSYEKL. V lost 1 base and J 3 bases, leaving 7 bases between the germline ends. The CDR3: CASSQGQDNQPQHF. CDR3 in DNA: TGCGCCAGCAGCCAAGGCCAGGACAATCAGCCCCAGCATTTT.

The rearrangement joins TRBV10-3 to TRBJ1-2; D gene unclear. In germline, CDR1 is ENHRY, CDR2 SYGVKD. The CDR3 is 11 amino acids. Trimming shortened V by 2 bases and J by 7 bases, and 5 bases separated the two germline ends. Here the CDR3 reads CAISEGSGYTF. CDR3 sequence (DNA): TGTGCCATCAGTGAGGGTAGTGGCTACACCTTC.

The V and J genes are TRBV2 and TRBJ1-1; D is undetermined. The CDR3 runs 13 residues. With 6 bases removed from V and 0 bases from J, the gap between germline ends came to 8 bases. Germline V CDR1 and CDR2: SNHLY, FYNNEI. CDR3 nucleotides: TGTGCCAGCAGACAGTGGATGAACACTGAAGCTTTCTTT. It codes for CASRQWMNTEAFF.

In this sample, this clone turned up a few times. This chain links TRBV7-8 with TRBJ1-5, with TRBD1 matching 7 bases. The junction had 6 bases not matched to a gene; V was cut back by 4 bases and J by 0 bases. There are 16 residues in the CDR3. Germline values: CDR1 SGHVS, CDR2 FQNEAQ. The CDR3 region is CASSSLWTGSNQPQHF. CDR3 nucleotide sequence: TGTGCCAGCAGCTCTCTCTGGACAGGTAGCAATCAGCCCCAGCATTTT. Variable domain in full (rest from reference TRBV7-8 and TRBJ1-5): GAGVSQSPRYKVAKRGQDVALRCDPISGHVSLFWYQQALGQGPEFLTYFQNEAQLDKSGLPSDRFFAERPEGSVSTLKIQRTQQEDSAVYLCASSSLWTGSNQPQHFGDGTRLSIL.

For this clone: In the same sample, other DNA sequences code for this CDR3. The rearrangement links TRBV28 to TRBJ2-7, with D possibly matching TRBD2 (6 bases). This CDR3 region has 14 residues. Deletions cut 3 bases from V and 0 bases from J, with 9 bases between. CDR1 and CDR2 (germline): MDHEN, SYDVKM. The CDR3 loop reads CASSFPGSSYEQYF. The CDR3 coding sequence is TGTGCCAGCAGTTTCCCCGGGAGCTCCTACGAGCAGTACTTC.

The chain employs TRBV19 and TRBJ1-1, with TRBD1 as a possible D gene (6 bases). The CDR3 is made up of 11 amino acids. Germline V lookup: CDR1 LNHDA, CDR2 SQIVND (reference sequence). V lost 10 bases to trimming and J lost 11 bases, with 17 bases between them. The CDR3 DNA is TGTGCCATTTTTACAGGGCTTGCGGCTTTCTTT. This codes for CAIFTGLAAFF.

The chain carries TRBV5-1 and TRBJ2-5, with a weak D call TRBD1 (6 bases). The CDR3 totals 13 residues. V was shortened by 1 base and J by 3 bases, with 7 bases between the two germline ends. Per the germline V gene, CDR1 is SGHRS and CDR2 is YFSETQ. Here the CDR3 reads CASSLWTEETQYF. The CDR3 nucleotides are TGCGCCAGCAGCTTGTGGACAGAAGAGACCCAGTACTTC.

The chain carries TRBV27 and TRBJ2-5; 9 nucleotides match TRBD2. The trim removed 5 bases at V and 3 bases at J, leaving 4 bases unmatched. The CDR3 extends over 14 amino acids. CDR1 and CDR2 (germline): MNHEY, SMNVEV (reference sequence). CDR3 bases: TGTGCCAGCAGTCGGGTAGCGGGGGAAGAGACCCAGTACTTC. This gives the protein CASSRVAGEETQYF.

This chain joins TRBV24-1 and TRBJ1-1; D is perhaps TRBD1 (6 bases). The germline V gene encodes CDR1 KGHDR and CDR2 SFDVKD. V was trimmed by 9 bases and J by 4 bases, leaving 23 bases between them. This CDR3 comprises 16 residues. The CDR3 loop reads CATYDRGQHLSTEAFF. CDR3 DNA: TGTGCCACCTACGATCGGGGACAACATTTATCCACTGAAGCTTTCTTT.

The V call is TRBV28, the J call TRBJ2-2; the D is unclear. This CDR3 comprises 13 residues. Germline CDR1 MDHEN, CDR2 SYDVKM. V lost 5 bases and J 4 bases, leaving 8 bases between the germline ends. CDR3 sequence: CASSPSGTGELFF. The CDR3 DNA sequence: TGTGCCAGCAGTCCCTCCGGCACCGGGGAGCTGTTTTTT.

This clone is a singleton in its sample. The chain joins TRBV10-1 to TRBJ1-1; 7 bases are shared with TRBD1. Trimming at V came to 10 bases and at J to 7 bases, leaving 15 bases not matched to a gene. CDR3 size: 14 residues. The V gene's germline CDR1 is WNHNN and CDR2 SYGVQD (reference sequence). CDR3 loop: CAKELQGEQDEAFF. In DNA, the CDR3 is TGCGCCAAGGAATTGCAGGGGGAGCAGGATGAAGCTTTCTTT.

The rearrangement links TRBV12-3 or TRBV12-4 to TRBJ1-4; 7 nucleotides agree with TRBD1. V lost 3 bases and J lost 13; bases outside the gene matches: 5. There are 12 residues in the CDR3. CDR3 protein: CASSFTGVVLFF. Here the CDR3 DNA reads TGTGCCAGCAGTTTCACAGGGGTAGTACTGTTTTTT.

The chain employs TRBV3-1 (or the pseudogene TRBV3-2) and TRBJ1-3; D is uncertain. V was trimmed by 2 bases and J by 4 bases, leaving 6 bases between them. This CDR3 contains 13 residues. Germline V CDR1 and CDR2: LGHDT, YNNKEL (reference sequence). CDR3 sequence reads: CASSQTQGNTIYF. The CDR3 nucleotides are TGTGCCAGCAGCCAAACACAGGGAAACACCATATATTTT.

The chain has TRBV14 and TRBJ2-1; TRBD1 agrees at 7 bases. With V trimmed by 4 bases and J by 12 bases, 9 bases remained unmatched. Per germline, CDR1 SGHDN and CDR2 FVKESK. The CDR3 is made up of 13 amino acids. This chain's CDR3 is CASSRDRVARQFF. CDR3 coding DNA: TGTGCCAGCAGCCGAGACAGGGTGGCACGGCAGTTCTTC. Full variable domain (rest looked up from reference TRBV14 and TRBJ2-1): EAGVTQFPSHSVIEKGQTVTLRCDPISGHDNLYWYRRVMGKEIKFLLHFVKESKQDESGMPNNRFLAERTGGTYSTLKVQPAELEDSGVYFCASSRDRVARQFFGPGTRLTVL.

The rearrangement uses TRBV29-1 and TRBJ1-2, with TRBD1 matching over 7 bases. The V segment lost 5 bases and the J segment 4 bases; nucleotides outside the gene matches: 10. CDR1 is SQVTM and CDR2 is ANQGSEA in the germline V gene. This CDR3 has 14 residues. In nucleotides, the CDR3 is TGCAGCGTTACTCACATACAGGGGAGCTATGGCTACACCTTC. Amino acid sequence: CSVTHIQGSYGYTF.

The J gene is TRBJ2-1, the V gene TRBV19; 8 nucleotides match TRBD2. Per the germline V gene, CDR1 is LNHDA and CDR2 is SQIVND (reference sequence). The CDR3 runs to 17 residues. Trimming cost V 1 base and J 1 base; bases outside gene matches: 6. CDR3 in amino acids: CASSIVSAGGSYNEQFF. In DNA, the CDR3 is TGTGCCAGTAGTATAGTATCTGCGGGGGGATCCTACAATGAGCAGTTCTTC. Full variable domain (remainder filled in from reference TRBV19 and TRBJ2-1): DGGITQSPKYLFRKEGQNVTLSCEQNLNHDAMYWYRQDPGQGLRLIYYSQIVNDFQKGDIAEGYSVSREKKESFPLTVTSAQKNPTAFYLCASSIVSAGGSYNEQFFGPGTRLTVL.